The clone carrying this TCR beta chain was recorded at least ten times. This sample was taken from a study of T cells after yellow fever vaccination. Across the study: Low-cell-number fractions underwent preparation using SMART-Seq v4 Ultra Low Input.

V was shortened by 5 bases and J by 1 base, with 12 bases between the two germline ends. Germline values: CDR1 SGHRS, CDR2 YFSETQ. CDR3 size: 14 residues. Universal primer sites and UMIs were introduced during 5'RACE template-switching synthesis of TCR cDNA. TCRdb fed the 5' RACE reads into MiXCR, producing one record per CDR3 protein. The data show 250,000 to 400,000 distinct CDR3 sequences, 3.5% to 4.5% seen once. Here the sequenced sample was PBMCs, taken 15 days after the yellow fever booster vaccination. The gene calls are TRBV5-1 and TRBJ1-1; unclear D gene. This TCR was recovered from a man younger than 30 who received the YFV17D yellow fever vaccine. CDR3 sequence reads: CASRQDAANTEAFF. CDR3 bases: TGCGCCAGCAGACAAGACGCCGCGAACACTGAAGCTTTCTTT.